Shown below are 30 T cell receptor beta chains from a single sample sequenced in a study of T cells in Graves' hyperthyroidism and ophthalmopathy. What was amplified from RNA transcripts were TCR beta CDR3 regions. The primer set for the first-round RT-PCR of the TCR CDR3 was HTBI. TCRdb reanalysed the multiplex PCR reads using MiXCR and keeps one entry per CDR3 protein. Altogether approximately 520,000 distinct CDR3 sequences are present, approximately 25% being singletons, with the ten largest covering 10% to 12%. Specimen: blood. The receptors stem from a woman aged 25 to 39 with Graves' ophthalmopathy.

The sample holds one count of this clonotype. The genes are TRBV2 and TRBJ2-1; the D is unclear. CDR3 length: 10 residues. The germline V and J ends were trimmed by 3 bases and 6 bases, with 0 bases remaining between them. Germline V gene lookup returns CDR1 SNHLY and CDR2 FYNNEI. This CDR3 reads CASSDNEQFF. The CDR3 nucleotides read TGTGCCAGCAGTGACAATGAGCAGTTCTTC.

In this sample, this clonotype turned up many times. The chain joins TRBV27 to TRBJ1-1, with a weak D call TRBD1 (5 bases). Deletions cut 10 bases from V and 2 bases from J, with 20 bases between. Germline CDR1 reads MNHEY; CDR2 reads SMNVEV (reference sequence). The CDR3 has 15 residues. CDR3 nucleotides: TGTGCCACCCGCCCCCTCAGCGGGGGAAACACTGAAGCTTTCTTT. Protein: CATRPLSGGNTEAFF.

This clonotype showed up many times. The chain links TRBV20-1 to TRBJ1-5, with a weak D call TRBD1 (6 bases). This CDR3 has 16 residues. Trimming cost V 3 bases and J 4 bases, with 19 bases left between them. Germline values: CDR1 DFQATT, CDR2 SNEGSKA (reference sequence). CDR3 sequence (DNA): TGCAGTGCTAGGAGCAGGGGTACTACTAAAAATCAGCCCCAGCATTTT. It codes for CSARSRGTTKNQPQHF.

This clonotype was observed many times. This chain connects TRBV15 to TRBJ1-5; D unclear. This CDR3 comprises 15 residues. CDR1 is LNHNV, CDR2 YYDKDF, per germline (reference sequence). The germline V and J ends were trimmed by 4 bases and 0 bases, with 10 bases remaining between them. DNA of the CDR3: TGTGCCACCAGCAAAGGAGGGTATAGCAATCAGCCCCAGCATTTT. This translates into CATSKGGYSNQPQHF.

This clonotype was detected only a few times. In DNA form, the CDR3 reads TGCAGTGCCCGAGCATCCGAAGGGGCCAACGTCCTGACTTTC. As protein: CSARASEGANVLTF. The V call is TRBV20-1, the J call TRBJ2-6, with no clear D. V shed 6 bases and J shed 4 bases, with 13 bases lying between them. Germline CDR1 and CDR2: DFQATT and SNEGSKA (reference sequence). This CDR3 has 14 residues.

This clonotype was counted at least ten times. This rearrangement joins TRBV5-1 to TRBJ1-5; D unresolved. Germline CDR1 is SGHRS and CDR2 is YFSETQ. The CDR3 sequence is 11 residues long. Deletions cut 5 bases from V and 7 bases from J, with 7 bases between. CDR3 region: CASRSVQPQHF. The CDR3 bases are TGCGCCAGCAGATCGGTACAGCCCCAGCATTTT.

The CDR3 spells CASSLASRGFGYTF. CDR3 sequence (DNA): TGTGCCAGCAGCTTAGCCAGCAGGGGCTTTGGCTACACCTTC. The gene calls are TRBV6-5 and TRBJ1-2; D perhaps matches TRBD1 (6 bases). Trimming shortened V by 6 bases and J by 7 bases, and 18 bases separated the two germline ends. The CDR3 spans 14 residues. Germline V lookup: CDR1 MNHEY, CDR2 SVGAGI.

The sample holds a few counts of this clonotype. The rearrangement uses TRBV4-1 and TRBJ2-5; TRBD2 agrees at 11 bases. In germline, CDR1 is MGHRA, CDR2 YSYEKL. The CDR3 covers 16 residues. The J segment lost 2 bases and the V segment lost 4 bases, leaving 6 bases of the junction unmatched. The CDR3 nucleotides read TGCGCCAGCAGCCCCCTAGCGGGGGGCCAGCAAGAGACCCAGTACTTC. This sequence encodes CASSPLAGGQQETQYF.

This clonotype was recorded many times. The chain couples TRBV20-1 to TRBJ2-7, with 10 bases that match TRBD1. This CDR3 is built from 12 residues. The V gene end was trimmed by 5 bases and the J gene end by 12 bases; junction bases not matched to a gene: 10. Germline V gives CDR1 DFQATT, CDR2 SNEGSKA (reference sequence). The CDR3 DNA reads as TGCAGTGCTTGGGACAGGGGTAGCGCTCGGTACTTC. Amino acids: CSAWDRGSARYF.

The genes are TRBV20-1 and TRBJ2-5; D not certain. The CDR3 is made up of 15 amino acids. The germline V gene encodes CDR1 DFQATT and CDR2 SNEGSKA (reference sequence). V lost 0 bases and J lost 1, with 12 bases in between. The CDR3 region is CSARDRAWGQETQYF. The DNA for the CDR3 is TGCAGTGCTAGAGATCGAGCCTGGGGCCAAGAGACCCAGTACTTC.

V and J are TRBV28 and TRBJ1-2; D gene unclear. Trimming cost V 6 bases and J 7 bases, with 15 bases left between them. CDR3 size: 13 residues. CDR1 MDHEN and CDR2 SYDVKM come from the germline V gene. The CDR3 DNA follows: TGTGCCAGCAGCCCCGCTAGGGCAGGTGGCTACACCTTC. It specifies CASSPARAGGYTF.

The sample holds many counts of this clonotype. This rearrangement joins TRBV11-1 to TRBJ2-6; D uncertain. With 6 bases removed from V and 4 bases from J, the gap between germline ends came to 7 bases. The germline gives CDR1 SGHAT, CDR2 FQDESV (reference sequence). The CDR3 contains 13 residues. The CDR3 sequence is CASSHGGANVLTF. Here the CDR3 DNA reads TGTGCCAGCAGTCACGGCGGGGCCAACGTCCTGACTTTC.

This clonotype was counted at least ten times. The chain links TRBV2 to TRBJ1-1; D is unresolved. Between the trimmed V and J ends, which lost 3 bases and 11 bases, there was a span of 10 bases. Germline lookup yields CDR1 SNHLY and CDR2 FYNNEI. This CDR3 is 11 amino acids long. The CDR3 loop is CASSDMGRAFF. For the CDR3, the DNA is TGTGCCAGCAGTGATATGGGCAGGGCTTTCTTT.

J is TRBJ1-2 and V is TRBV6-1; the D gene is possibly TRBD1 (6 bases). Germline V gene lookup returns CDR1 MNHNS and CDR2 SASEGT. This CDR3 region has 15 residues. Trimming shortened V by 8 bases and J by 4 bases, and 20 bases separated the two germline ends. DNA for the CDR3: TGTGCCAGCTCAGGGGCCGGAGCCGTTTCCTATGGCTACACCTTC. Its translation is CASSGAGAVSYGYTF.

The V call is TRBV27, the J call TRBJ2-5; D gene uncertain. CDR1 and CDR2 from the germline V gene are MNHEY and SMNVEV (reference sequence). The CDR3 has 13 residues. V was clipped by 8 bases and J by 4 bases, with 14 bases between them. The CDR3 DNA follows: TGTGCCAGCTCCCCGTCGCGTGTAGAGACCCAGTACTTC. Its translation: CASSPSRVETQYF.

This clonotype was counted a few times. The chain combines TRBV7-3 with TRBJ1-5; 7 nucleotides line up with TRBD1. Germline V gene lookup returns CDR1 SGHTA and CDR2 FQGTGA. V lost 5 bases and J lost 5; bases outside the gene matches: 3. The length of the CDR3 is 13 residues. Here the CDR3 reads CASSIRGDQPQHF. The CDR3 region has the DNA TGTGCCAGCAGCATCAGGGGGGATCAGCCCCAGCATTTT.

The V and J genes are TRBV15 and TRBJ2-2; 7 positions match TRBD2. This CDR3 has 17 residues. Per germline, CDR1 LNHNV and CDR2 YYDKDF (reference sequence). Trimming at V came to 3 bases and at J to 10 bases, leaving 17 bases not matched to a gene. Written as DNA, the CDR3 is TGTGCCACCAGCAGGGGGCTAGCGGCCCGTTCATTTGAGGAGCTGTTTTTT. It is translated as CATSRGLAARSFEELFF.

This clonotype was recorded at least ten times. Written as DNA, the CDR3 is TGTGCCAGCAGTCCAAGTACAGGGAAGGGGGAGACCCAGTACTTC. Residues: CASSPSTGKGETQYF. The chain has TRBV12-3 or TRBV12-4 and TRBJ2-5; maybe TRBD1 (6 bases). V lost 5 bases to trimming and J lost 5 bases, with 18 bases between them. The CDR3 is made up of 15 amino acids.

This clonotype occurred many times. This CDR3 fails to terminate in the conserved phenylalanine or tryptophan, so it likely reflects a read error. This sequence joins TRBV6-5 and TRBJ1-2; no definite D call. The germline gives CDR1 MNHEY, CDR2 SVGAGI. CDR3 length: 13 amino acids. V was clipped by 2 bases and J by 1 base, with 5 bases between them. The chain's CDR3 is CASSYRDNYGYTL. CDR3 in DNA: TGTGCCAGCAGTTACAGGGATAACTATGGCTACACCCTC.

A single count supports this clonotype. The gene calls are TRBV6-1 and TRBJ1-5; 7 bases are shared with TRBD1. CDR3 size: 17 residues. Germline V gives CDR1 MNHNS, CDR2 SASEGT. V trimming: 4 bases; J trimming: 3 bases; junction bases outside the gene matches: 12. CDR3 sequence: CASSVHSAGTDNQPQHF. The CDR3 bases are TGTGCCAGCAGTGTCCACTCGGCCGGGACAGACAATCAGCCCCAGCATTTT.

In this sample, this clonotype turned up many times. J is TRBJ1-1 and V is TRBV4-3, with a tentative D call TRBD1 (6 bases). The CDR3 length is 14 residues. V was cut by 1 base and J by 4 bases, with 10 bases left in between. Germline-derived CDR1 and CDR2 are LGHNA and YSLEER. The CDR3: CASSQGRGGTEAFF. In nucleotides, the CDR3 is TGCGCCAGCAGCCAAGGCAGGGGAGGCACTGAAGCTTTCTTT.

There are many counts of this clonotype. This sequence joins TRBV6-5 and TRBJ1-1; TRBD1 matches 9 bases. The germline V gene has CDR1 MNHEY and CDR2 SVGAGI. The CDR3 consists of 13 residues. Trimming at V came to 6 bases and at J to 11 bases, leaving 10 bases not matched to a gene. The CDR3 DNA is TGTGCCAGCAGGTCCGGGACAGGGCTGCCCGCTTTCTTT. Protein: CASRSGTGLPAFF.

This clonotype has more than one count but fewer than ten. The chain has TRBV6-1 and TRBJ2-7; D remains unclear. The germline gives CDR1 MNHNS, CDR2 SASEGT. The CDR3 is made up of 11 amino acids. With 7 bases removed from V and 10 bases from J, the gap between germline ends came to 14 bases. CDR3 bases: TGTGCCAGCATCTCGGTAGCCGATCAGTACTTC. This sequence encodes CASISVADQYF.

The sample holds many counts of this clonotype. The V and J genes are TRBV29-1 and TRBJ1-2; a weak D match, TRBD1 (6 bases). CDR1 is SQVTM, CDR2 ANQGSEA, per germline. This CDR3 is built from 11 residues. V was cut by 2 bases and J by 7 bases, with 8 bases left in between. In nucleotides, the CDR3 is TGCAGCGTTGAAAGGGGGGTTGGCTACACCTTC. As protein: CSVERGVGYTF.

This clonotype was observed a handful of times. Here the CDR3 reads CASSWGWLAGAYLAKNIQYF. CDR3 in DNA: TGCGCCAGCAGCTGGGGTTGGCTAGCGGGGGCCTACCTAGCCAAAAACATTCAGTACTTC. The rearrangement links TRBV5-1 to TRBJ2-4; TRBD2 matches 10 bases. The CDR3 contains 20 residues. Germline V gene data show CDR1 as SGHRS and CDR2 as YFSETQ. V shed 3 bases, J shed 0 bases, and the junction held 15 bases outside the gene matches.

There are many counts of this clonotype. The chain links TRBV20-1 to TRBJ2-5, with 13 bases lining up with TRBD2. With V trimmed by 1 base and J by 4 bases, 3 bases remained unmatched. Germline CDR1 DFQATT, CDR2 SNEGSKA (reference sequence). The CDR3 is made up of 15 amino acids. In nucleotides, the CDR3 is TGCAGTGCTAGAGCGACTAGCGGGGGGAGAGAGACCCAGTACTTC. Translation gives CSARATSGGRETQYF.

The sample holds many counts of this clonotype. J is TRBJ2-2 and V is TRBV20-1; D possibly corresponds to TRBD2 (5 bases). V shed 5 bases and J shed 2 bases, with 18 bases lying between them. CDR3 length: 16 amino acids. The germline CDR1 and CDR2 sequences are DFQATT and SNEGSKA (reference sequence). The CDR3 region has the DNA TGCAGTGCTTGGAACGGGGTTTCCCTAAACACCGGGGAGCTGTTTTTT. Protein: CSAWNGVSLNTGELFF.

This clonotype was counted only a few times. CDR3 in amino acids: CASDKAGSLETQYF. The CDR3 bases are TGTGCCAGCGACAAGGCAGGTTCTCTCGAGACCCAGTACTTC. V is TRBV12-3 or TRBV12-4 and J is TRBJ2-5; D not certain. V was clipped by 8 bases and J by 5 bases, with 18 bases between them. This CDR3 is built from 14 residues.

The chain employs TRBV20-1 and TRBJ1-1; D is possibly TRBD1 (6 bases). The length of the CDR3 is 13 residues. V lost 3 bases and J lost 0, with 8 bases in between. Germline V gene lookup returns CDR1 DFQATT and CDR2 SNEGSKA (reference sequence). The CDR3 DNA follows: TGCAGTGCTAGCCGGGACATGAACACTGAAGCTTTCTTT. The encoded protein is CSASRDMNTEAFF.

The CDR3: CASSLEGLDQGTQYF. The CDR3 DNA reads as TGTGCCAGCAGCTTAGAAGGGCTAGACCAGGGGACCCAGTACTTC. The V and J genes are TRBV11-2 and TRBJ2-5, with D perhaps matching TRBD1 (5 bases). Germline V CDR1 and CDR2: SGHAT, FQNNGV. The CDR3 has 15 amino acids. V was clipped by 0 bases and J by 7 bases, with 15 bases between them. Filled out from reference TRBV11-2 and TRBJ2-5, the complete variable domain reads EAGVAQSPRYKIIEKRQSVAFWCNPISGHATLYWYQQILGQGPKLLIQFQNNGVVDDSQLPKDRFSAERLKGVDSTLKIQPAKLEDSAVYLCASSLEGLDQGTQYFGPGTRLLVL.